This T cell receptor beta chain was identified in a study of blood T cells in healthy people across ages. Points from the study as a whole: A greater number of naive CD4+ cells and higher diversity distinguished long-lived donors from aged donors. Investigators viewed diversity estimates from one million T cells as underestimates, the study reported.

For the second PCR, which ran for about 6 to 11 cycles, a sample-barcoded 5' primer and a J-beta primer mix were used. TCRdb re-called the 5' RACE reads through MiXCR, storing one row per CDR3 protein. The profile covers about 730,000 distinct CDR3 sequences, with around 40% appearing a single time and 20% to 25% taken by the ten largest. On this clonotype: Its target is unknown.

RNA extraction gave at least 5.5 micrograms of total RNA per sample. CDR3 length: 14 residues. The chain employs TRBV12-3 or TRBV12-4 and TRBJ2-5; weak D call: TRBD2 (6 bases). Matching the DNA end better, TRBJ2-7 makes the J call doubtful. Sequences were obtained from blood. The TCR originated in an older woman in good health. CDR3 sequence: CASSLVADAYEQYF. The DNA for the CDR3 is TGTGCCAGCAGTTTAGTAGCGGATGCCTACGAGCAGTACTTC.